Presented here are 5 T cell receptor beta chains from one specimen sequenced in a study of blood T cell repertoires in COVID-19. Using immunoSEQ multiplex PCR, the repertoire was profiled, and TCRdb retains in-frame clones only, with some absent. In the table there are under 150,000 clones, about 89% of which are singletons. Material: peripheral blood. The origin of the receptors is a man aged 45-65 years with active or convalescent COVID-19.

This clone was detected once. The CDR3 sequence is CASRSTGNTQYF. In nucleotides, the CDR3 is TGTGCCAGTAGGTCGACGGGGAATACGCAGTATTTT. V usage is TRBV19 and J usage is TRBJ2-3; D is possibly TRBD2 (5 bases). V was pared by 6 bases and J by 7 bases, with 11 bases between. This CDR3 comprises 12 residues. Germline lookup yields CDR1 LNHDA and CDR2 SQIVND (reference sequence).

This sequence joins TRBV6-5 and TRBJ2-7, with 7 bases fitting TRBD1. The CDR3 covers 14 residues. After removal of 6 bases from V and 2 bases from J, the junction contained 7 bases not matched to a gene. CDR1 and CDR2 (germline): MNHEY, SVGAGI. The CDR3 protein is CASSSTGPAYEQYF. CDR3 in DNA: TGTGCCAGCAGCTCGACAGGGCCCGCCTACGAGCAGTACTTC.

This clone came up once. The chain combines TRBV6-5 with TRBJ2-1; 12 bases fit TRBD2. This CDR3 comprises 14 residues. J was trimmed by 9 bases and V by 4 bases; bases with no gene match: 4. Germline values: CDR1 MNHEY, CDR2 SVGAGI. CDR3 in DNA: TGTGCCAGCAGTTCACAGACTAGCGGGGGTGAGCAGTTCTTC. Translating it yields CASSSQTSGGEQFF.

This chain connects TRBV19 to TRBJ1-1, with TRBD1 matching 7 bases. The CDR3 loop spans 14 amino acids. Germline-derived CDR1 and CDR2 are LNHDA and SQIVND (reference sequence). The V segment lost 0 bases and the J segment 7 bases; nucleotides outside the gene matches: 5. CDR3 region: CASSIDRTGLEAFF. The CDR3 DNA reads TGTGCCAGTAGTATAGATAGGACAGGCCTTGAAGCTTTCTTT. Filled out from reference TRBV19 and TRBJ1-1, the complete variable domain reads DGGITQSPKYLFRKEGQNVTLSCEQNLNHDAMYWYRQDPGQGLRLIYYSQIVNDFQKGDIAEGYSVSREKKESFPLTVTSAQKNPTAFYLCASSIDRTGLEAFFGQGTRLTVV.

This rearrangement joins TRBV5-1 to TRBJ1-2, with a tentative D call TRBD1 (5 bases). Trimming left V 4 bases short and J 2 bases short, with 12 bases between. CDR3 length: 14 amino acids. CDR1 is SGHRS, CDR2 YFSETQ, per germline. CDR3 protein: CASSPWSGNYGYTF. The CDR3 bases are TGCGCCAGCAGCCCATGGTCAGGGAACTATGGCTACACCTTC. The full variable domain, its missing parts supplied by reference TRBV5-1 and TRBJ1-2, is KAGVTQTPRYLIKTRGQQVTLSCSPISGHRSVSWYQQTPGQGLQFLFEYFSETQRNKGNFPGRFSGRQFSNSRSEMNVSTLELGDSALYLCASSPWSGNYGYTFGSGTRLTVV.